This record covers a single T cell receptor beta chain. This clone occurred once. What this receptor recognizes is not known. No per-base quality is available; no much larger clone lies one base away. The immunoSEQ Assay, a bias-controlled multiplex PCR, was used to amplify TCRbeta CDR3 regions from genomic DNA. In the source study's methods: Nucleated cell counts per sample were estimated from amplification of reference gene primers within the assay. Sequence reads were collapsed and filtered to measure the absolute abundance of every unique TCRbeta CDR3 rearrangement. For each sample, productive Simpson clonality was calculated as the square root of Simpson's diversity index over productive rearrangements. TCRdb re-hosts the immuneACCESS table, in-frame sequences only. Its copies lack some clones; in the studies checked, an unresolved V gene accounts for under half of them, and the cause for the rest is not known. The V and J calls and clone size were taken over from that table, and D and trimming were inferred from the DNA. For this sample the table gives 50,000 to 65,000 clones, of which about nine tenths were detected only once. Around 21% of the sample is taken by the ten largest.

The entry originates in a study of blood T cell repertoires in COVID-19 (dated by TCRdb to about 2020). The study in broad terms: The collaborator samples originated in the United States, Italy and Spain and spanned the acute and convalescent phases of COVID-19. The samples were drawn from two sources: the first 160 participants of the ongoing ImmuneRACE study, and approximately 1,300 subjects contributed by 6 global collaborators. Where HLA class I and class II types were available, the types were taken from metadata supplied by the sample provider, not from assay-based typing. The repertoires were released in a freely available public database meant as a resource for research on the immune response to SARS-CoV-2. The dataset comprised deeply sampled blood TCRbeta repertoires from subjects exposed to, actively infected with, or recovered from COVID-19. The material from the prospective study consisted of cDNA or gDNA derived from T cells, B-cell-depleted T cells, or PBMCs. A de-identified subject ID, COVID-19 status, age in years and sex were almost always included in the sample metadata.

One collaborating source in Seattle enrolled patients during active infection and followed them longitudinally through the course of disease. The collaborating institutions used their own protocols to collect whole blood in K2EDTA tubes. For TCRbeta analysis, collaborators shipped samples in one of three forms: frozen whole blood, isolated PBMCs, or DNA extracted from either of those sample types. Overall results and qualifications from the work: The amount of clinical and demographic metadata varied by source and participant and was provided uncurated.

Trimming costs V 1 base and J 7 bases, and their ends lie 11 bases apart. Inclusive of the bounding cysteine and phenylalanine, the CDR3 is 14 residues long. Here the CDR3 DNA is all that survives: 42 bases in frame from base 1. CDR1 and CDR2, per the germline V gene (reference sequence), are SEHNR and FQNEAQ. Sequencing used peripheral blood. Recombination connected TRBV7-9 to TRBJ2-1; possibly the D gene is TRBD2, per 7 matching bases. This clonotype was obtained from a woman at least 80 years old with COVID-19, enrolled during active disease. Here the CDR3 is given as CASSLGGGVNEQFF. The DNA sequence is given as TGTGCCAGCAGCTTAGGAGGGGGGGTTAATGAGCAGTTCTTC.